This passage covers 32 T cell receptor beta chains from one sample sequenced in a study of OX40 agonist ivuxolimab in advanced cancers. Data came from immunoSEQ multiplex PCR; TCRdb stores just in-frame clones and leaves some out. This table holds more than 50,000 clones, less than 85% found once. The input for sequencing was CD4+ or CD8+ T cells sorted from blood, taken in a trial of the OX40 agonist ivuxolimab. Receptors were obtained from an adult with an advanced solid tumor such as melanoma, head and neck, liver or kidney cancer.

This clone appeared a single time. V and J are TRBV6-1 and TRBJ2-1; D unclear. The V end was cut by 4 bases, the J end by 0 bases, with 7 bases between. The length of the CDR3 is 14 residues. Germline V CDR1 and CDR2: MNHNS, SASEGT. This CDR3 is CASSGGISYNEQFF. The CDR3 DNA reads TGTGCCAGCAGTGGCGGCATCTCCTACAATGAGCAGTTCTTC.

This chain uses TRBV10-3 with TRBJ2-7; D gene uncertain. Germline CDR1 reads ENHRY; CDR2 reads SYGVKD. Between the trimmed V and J ends, which lost 1 base and 5 bases, there was a span of 6 bases. The CDR3 extends over 12 amino acids. CDR3: CAISELIHEQYF. In DNA form, the CDR3 reads TGTGCCATCAGTGAGTTAATCCACGAGCAGTACTTC.

The CDR3, as DNA: TGTGCCAGCAGCAAAGGGCGGGCGAGCTCCTACAATGAGCAGTTCTTC. Protein product: CASSKGRASSYNEQFF. V gene TRBV4-2 combines with J gene TRBJ2-1; perhaps TRBD2 as D (5 bases). The CDR3 runs to 16 residues. The V end was cut by 5 bases, the J end by 0 bases, with 14 bases between. Germline lookup yields CDR1 LGHNA and CDR2 YNFKEQ.

The CDR3 coding sequence is TGTGCCATCCACAGGGAGATGAACACTGAAGCTTTCTTT. Translating gives CAIHREMNTEAFF. This chain uses TRBV28 with TRBJ1-1, with TRBD1 as a possible D gene (6 bases). Germline-derived CDR1 and CDR2 are MDHEN and SYDVKM. CDR3 length: 13 residues. V lost 10 bases and J 0 bases, leaving 12 bases between the germline ends.

The chain links TRBV5-5 to TRBJ2-7, with TRBD1 matching 7 bases. There are 16 residues in the CDR3. Looked up from germline, CDR1 is SGHKS and CDR2 is YYEKEE (reference sequence). V was pared by 0 bases and J by 3 bases, with 9 bases of the junction left unmatched. In nucleotides, the CDR3 is TGTGCCAGCAGCTTGGCCGTCGGACAGGCCAGCTACGAGCAGTACTTC. Its protein is CASSLAVGQASYEQYF. The complete variable domain, with remaining parts taken from reference TRBV5-5 and TRBJ2-7, reads DAGVTQSPTHLIKTRGQQVTLRCSPISGHKSVSWYQQVLGQGPQFIFQYYEKEERGRGNFPDRFSARQFPNYSSELNVNALLLGDSALYLCASSLAVGQASYEQYFGPGTRLTVT.

This clone has at least ten counts. V gene TRBV11-2 combines with J gene TRBJ2-3; D perhaps matches TRBD2 (6 bases). The ends were cut back, 5 bases at V and 4 bases at J, with 19 bases in the middle. CDR1 SGHAT and CDR2 FQNNGV come from the germline V gene. The CDR3 sequence is 16 residues long. The CDR3 sequence is CASSPVDSGRPDTQYF. CDR3 nucleotides: TGTGCCAGCAGCCCGGTGGATAGCGGACGTCCAGATACGCAGTATTTT.

About this clone: Compared with germline, one end of the junction differs, possibly owing to a read error. This chain joins TRBV5-4 and TRBJ2-2, with 9 bases identical to TRBD2. Germline V CDR1 and CDR2: SGHNT, YYREEE (reference sequence). This CDR3 is built from 16 residues. This chain's CDR3 is CASSFGGGRDTGELFF. The CDR3 DNA reads TGTGCAAGCAGCTTTGGGGGCGGGAGGGACACCGGGGAGCTGTTTTTT.

This chain joins TRBV6-5 and TRBJ1-6; 9 bases agree with TRBD1. The CDR3 totals 14 residues. CDR1 MNHEY and CDR2 SVGAGI come from the germline V gene. After removal of 7 bases from V and 10 bases from J, the junction contained 8 bases not matched to a gene. The CDR3 here is CASTWDRVYSPLHF. The CDR3 DNA reads TGTGCCAGCACCTGGGACAGGGTATACTCACCCCTCCACTTT.

Worth noting for this clone: Other DNA sequences in this specimen translate into the identical CDR3. This chain links TRBV28 with TRBJ1-2; D uncertain. Germline V gives CDR1 MDHEN, CDR2 SYDVKM. The CDR3 spans 12 residues. Trimming shortened V by 3 bases and J by 4 bases, and 6 bases separated the two germline ends. The CDR3 nucleotides read TGTGCCAGCAGTTTGTACACCTATGGCTACACCTTC. This codes for CASSLYTYGYTF.

J is TRBJ1-5 and V is TRBV19, with D uncertain. This CDR3 is 18 amino acids long. CDR1 and CDR2 from the germline V gene are LNHDA and SQIVND (reference sequence). Trimming pared 5 bases from V and 2 bases from J, leaving 22 bases between. CDR3 DNA: TGTGCCAGTAGTTCTTTGTCAGGATGGGGTTCGGGCAATCAGCCCCAGCATTTT. Its translation is CASSSLSGWGSGNQPQHF.

This clone has more than one count but fewer than ten. The rearrangement links TRBV11-2 to TRBJ2-1; 7 bases are a match to TRBD1. Trimming took 7 bases from V and 9 from J; bases not matched to a gene: 12. Germline CDR1 and CDR2: SGHAT and FQNNGV. The CDR3 runs 14 residues. CDR3 coding DNA: TGTGCCAGCACCCAAAAAAACACAGGGGTTGAGCAGTTCTTC. It yields the protein CASTQKNTGVEQFF.

This clone was seen more than once but under ten times. J is TRBJ1-1 and V is TRBV19; D remains ambiguous. Trimming cost V 7 bases and J 5 bases, with 20 bases left between them. Looked up from germline, CDR1 is LNHDA and CDR2 is SQIVND (reference sequence). This CDR3 has 15 residues. CDR3 DNA: TGTGCCAGTACAAATCCGTATAGGGCTCGAACTGAAGCTTTCTTT. Translating it yields CASTNPYRARTEAFF. Drawing the rest from reference TRBV19 and TRBJ1-1, the complete variable domain is DGGITQSPKYLFRKEGQNVTLSCEQNLNHDAMYWYRQDPGQGLRLIYYSQIVNDFQKGDIAEGYSVSREKKESFPLTVTSAQKNPTAFYLCASTNPYRARTEAFFGQGTRLTVV.

This clone was observed once. CDR3 sequence (DNA): TGCGCCAGCAGCTTGGAGGGACAGGCTGCCTCCTACGAGCAGTACTTC. It encodes CASSLEGQAASYEQYF. This rearrangement joins TRBV5-1 to TRBJ2-7; 8 bases agree with TRBD1. This CDR3 has 16 residues. Germline loops: CDR1 SGHRS, CDR2 YFSETQ. The ends lost 0 bases at V and 0 bases at J; junction bases unmatched: 5.

This clone was detected only once. The rearrangement joins TRBV19 to TRBJ2-7; a weak D match, TRBD2 (6 bases). From germline, CDR1 is LNHDA and CDR2 SQIVND (reference sequence). This CDR3 comprises 16 residues. V gave up 6 bases and J gave up 4 bases, with 22 bases separating them. The CDR3 region is CASRMDTLGGAYEQYF. The CDR3 DNA reads as TGTGCCAGTAGAATGGACACCCTTGGAGGGGCGTACGAGCAGTACTTC. The full variable domain, with the rest looked up from reference TRBV19 and TRBJ2-7, is DGGITQSPKYLFRKEGQNVTLSCEQNLNHDAMYWYRQDPGQGLRLIYYSQIVNDFQKGDIAEGYSVSREKKESFPLTVTSAQKNPTAFYLCASRMDTLGGAYEQYFGPGTRLTVT.

The V gene is TRBV7-9, the J gene TRBJ1-1; D remains ambiguous. Germline V lookup: CDR1 SEHNR, CDR2 FQNEAQ (reference sequence). V lost 1 base, J lost 1 base, and 7 bases lay in between. The CDR3 covers 14 residues. CDR3 loop: CASSLGSENTEAFF. CDR3 sequence (DNA): TGTGCCAGCAGCTTAGGGTCTGAGAACACTGAAGCTTTCTTT.

This chain joins TRBV30 and TRBJ1-1, with D unclear. The CDR3 contains 13 residues. Per germline, CDR1 GTSNPN and CDR2 SVGIG (reference sequence). V was clipped by 5 bases and J by 3 bases, with 13 bases between them. As DNA, the CDR3 is TGTGCCTGGTTGGTCCGAAGGGACACTGAAGCTTTCTTT. Amino acid sequence: CAWLVRRDTEAFF.

The rearrangement links TRBV19 to TRBJ1-1; maybe TRBD1 (5 bases). Trimming took off 4 bases at V and 4 bases at J, with 13 bases between the two ends. The CDR3 consists of 14 residues. Germline V lookup: CDR1 LNHDA, CDR2 SQIVND (reference sequence). The CDR3 protein is CASSNGVGGTEAFF. Here the CDR3 DNA reads TGTGCCAGTAGTAATGGGGTTGGGGGCACTGAAGCTTTCTTT.

The chain couples TRBV9 to TRBJ2-3, with no clear D. Germline CDR1 SGDLS, CDR2 YYNGEE. The CDR3 has 14 residues. V was trimmed by 0 bases and J by 0 bases, leaving 5 bases between them. CDR3 region: CASSVGISTDTQYF. For the CDR3, the DNA is TGTGCCAGCAGCGTAGGCATTAGCACAGATACGCAGTATTTT.

The gene calls are TRBV2 and TRBJ1-1; a weak D match, TRBD1 (5 bases). The CDR3 sequence is 16 residues long. The V gene's germline CDR1 is SNHLY and CDR2 FYNNEI. Trimming took off 6 bases at V and 7 bases at J, with 24 bases between the two ends. The CDR3 reads CASSPGLPGGRGEAFF. The CDR3, as DNA: TGTGCCAGCAGCCCCGGGCTCCCCGGGGGACGTGGTGAAGCTTTCTTT.

This chain links TRBV27 with TRBJ1-3, with 8 bases that match TRBD1. The CDR3 length is 14 residues. The germline CDR1 and CDR2 sequences are MNHEY and SMNVEV (reference sequence). Trimming removed 6 bases from V and 4 bases from J; junction bases left unmatched: 5. Here the CDR3 DNA reads TGTGCCAGCAGCCAGGGGGCGCCAGGAAACACCATATATTTT. Its translation is CASSQGAPGNTIYF.

Only one count was recorded for this clone. This chain links TRBV5-1 with TRBJ2-5; TRBD1 matches at 7 bases. Germline assignment: CDR1 SGHRS and CDR2 YFSETQ. The length of the CDR3 is 16 residues. The J segment lost 0 bases and the V segment lost 7 bases, leaving 12 bases of the junction unmatched. The CDR3 loop is CASGLRGRGYQETQYF. In DNA form, the CDR3 reads TGCGCCAGCGGACTGAGGGGGCGCGGGTACCAAGAGACCCAGTACTTC.

This clone occurred once. The chain combines TRBV5-1 with TRBJ2-7; 14 bases align to TRBD2. The CDR3 has 15 amino acids. The V gene's germline CDR1 is SGHRS and CDR2 YFSETQ. The trim removed 4 bases at V and 0 bases at J, leaving 0 bases unmatched. CDR3 sequence reads: CASSGLAGGSYEQYF. In DNA form, the CDR3 reads TGCGCCAGCAGCGGACTAGCGGGAGGCTCCTACGAGCAGTACTTC.

This clone is a singleton in its sample. The genes are TRBV27 and TRBJ2-1; D may be TRBD1 or TRBD2 (5 bases each). The length of the CDR3 is 14 residues. V lost 5 bases and J lost 3, with 11 bases in between. Germline V gene data show CDR1 as MNHEY and CDR2 as SMNVEV (reference sequence). CDR3 bases: TGTGCCAGCAGTAAAGGGGACGGCTACAATGAGCAGTTCTTC. This sequence encodes CASSKGDGYNEQFF.

The chain couples TRBV18 to TRBJ1-2; D may be TRBD1 (6 bases). The germline V gene encodes CDR1 KGHSH and CDR2 LQKENI. The CDR3 consists of 13 residues. V gave up 3 bases and J gave up 6 bases, with 11 bases separating them. CDR3 sequence: CASSPGGQNGYTF. The CDR3 coding sequence is TGTGCCAGCTCACCTGGGGGGCAAAATGGCTACACCTTC.

The chain employs TRBV13 and TRBJ1-6, with a weak D call TRBD1 (5 bases). This CDR3 has 14 residues. Trimming shortened V by 4 bases and J by 14 bases, and 18 bases separated the two germline ends. Germline V gene lookup returns CDR1 PRHDT and CDR2 FYEKMQ (reference sequence). This CDR3 reads CASSSRDRVGTLHF. CDR3 sequence (DNA): TGTGCCAGCAGCTCCCGGGACCGTGTCGGGACCCTCCACTTT.

The rearrangement uses TRBV11-2 and TRBJ2-1, with D possibly matching TRBD2 (6 bases). The ends were cut back, 5 bases at V and 9 bases at J, with 17 bases in the middle. Germline values: CDR1 SGHAT, CDR2 FQNNGV. This CDR3 contains 14 residues. CDR3 nucleotide sequence: TGTGCCAGCAGCCCACTGCCGGGAGCCCGTGAGCAGTTCTTC. Amino acid sequence: CASSPLPGAREQFF.

V and J are TRBV6-6 and TRBJ1-5, with D maybe TRBD1 (5 bases). This CDR3 is built from 13 residues. The V and J ends lost 2 bases and 6 bases respectively, with 8 bases between them. Germline V gene lookup returns CDR1 MNHNY and CDR2 SVGAGI (reference sequence). CDR3 coding DNA: TGTGCCAGCAGTTACGGGGGGGGTCAGCCCCAGCATTTT. It translates to CASSYGGGQPQHF.

The CDR3, as DNA: TGTGCCTCCCTCGGTGCAGGGAACGAGCAGTACTTC. Protein sequence: CASLGAGNEQYF. The chain uses TRBV2 and TRBJ2-7, with a weak D call TRBD1 (5 bases). CDR1 is SNHLY, CDR2 FYNNEI, per germline. The V and J ends lost 11 bases and 5 bases respectively, with 16 bases between them. The CDR3 extends over 12 amino acids.

This chain connects TRBV19 to TRBJ2-4; no firm D call. The V end was cut by 5 bases, the J end by 10 bases, with 15 bases between. The CDR3 covers 13 residues. Germline CDR1 is LNHDA and CDR2 is SQIVND (reference sequence). The CDR3 DNA reads as TGTGCCAGTAGTGGCTGGGAAGCGCGGATTCAGTACTTC. This encodes CASSGWEARIQYF.

This clone has a single count. The gene calls are TRBV10-2 and TRBJ2-6; tentatively, D is TRBD2 (5 bases). CDR1 is WSHSY and CDR2 is SAAADI in the germline V gene. V was clipped by 4 bases and J by 0 bases, with 10 bases between them. There are 16 residues in the CDR3. Written as DNA, the CDR3 is TGCGCCAGCAGTGGGGGAGTCGGCTCTGGGGCCAACGTCCTGACTTTC. As protein: CASSGGVGSGANVLTF.

This chain uses TRBV6-6 with TRBJ1-4, with 8 bases that match TRBD1. The CDR3 runs 15 residues. Germline CDR1 MNHNY, CDR2 SVGAGI (reference sequence). Germline trimming cut 0 bases from V and 5 bases from J; bases unmatched to any gene: 2. The CDR3 sequence: CASSYSDRENEKLFF. The CDR3 bases are TGTGCCAGCAGTTACTCGGACAGGGAAAATGAAAAACTGTTTTTT.

The rearrangement links TRBV19 to TRBJ1-4; 7 bases fit TRBD1. CDR3 length equals 13 residues. J gave up 6 bases and V 7 bases, and 5 bases lay outside the gene matches. The V gene's germline CDR1 is LNHDA and CDR2 SQIVND (reference sequence). The CDR3 region has the DNA TGTGCCAGTAAGGGGGCCTCCCATGAAAAACTGTTTTTT. Translating it yields CASKGASHEKLFF.